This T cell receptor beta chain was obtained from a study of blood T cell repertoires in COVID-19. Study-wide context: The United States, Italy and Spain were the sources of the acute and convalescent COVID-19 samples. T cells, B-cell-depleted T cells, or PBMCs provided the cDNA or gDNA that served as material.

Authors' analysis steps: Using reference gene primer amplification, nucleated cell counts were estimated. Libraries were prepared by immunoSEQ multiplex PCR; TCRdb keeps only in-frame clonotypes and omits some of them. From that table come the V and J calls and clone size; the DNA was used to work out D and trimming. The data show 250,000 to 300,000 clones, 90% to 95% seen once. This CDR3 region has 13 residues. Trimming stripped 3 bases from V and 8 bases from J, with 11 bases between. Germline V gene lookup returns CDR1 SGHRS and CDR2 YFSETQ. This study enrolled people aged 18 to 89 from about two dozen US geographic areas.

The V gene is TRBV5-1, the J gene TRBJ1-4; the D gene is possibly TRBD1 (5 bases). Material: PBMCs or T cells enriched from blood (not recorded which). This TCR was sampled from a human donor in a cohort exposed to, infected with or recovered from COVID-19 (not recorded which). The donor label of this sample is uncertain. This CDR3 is CASSYRPGEKLFF. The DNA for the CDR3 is TGCGCCAGCAGCTACAGGCCCGGGGAAAAACTGTTTTTT.